This passage covers 4 T cell receptor beta chains from one sample sequenced in a study of Ad26.COV2.S vaccination and SARS-CoV-2 variants. Only in-frame clones appear in the TCRdb table, and some are missing; sequencing was by immunoSEQ multiplex PCR. Here the sample spans 300,000 to 400,000 clones, about 90% being singletons. The sample consisted of peripheral blood, taken after recovery from COVID-19. The receptors here all came from a human donor who had recovered from COVID-19.

The V and J genes are TRBV18 and TRBJ1-5; D gene unclear. There are 16 residues in the CDR3. Trimming stripped 0 bases from V and 3 bases from J, with 12 bases between. Germline V gene sequence: CDR1 KGHSH, CDR2 LQKENI. CDR3 sequence reads: CASSPPGSSLNQPQHF. CDR3 coding DNA: TGTGCCAGCTCACCACCGGGAAGTTCTCTCAATCAGCCCCAGCATTTT. Together with reference TRBV18 and TRBJ1-5, the CDR3 gives the full variable domain: NAGVMQNPRHLVRRRGQEARLRCSPMKGHSHVYWYRQLPEEGLKFMVYLQKENIIDESGMPKERFSAEFPKEGPSILRIQQVVRGDSAAYFCASSPPGSSLNQPQHFGDGTRLSIL.

V and J are TRBV7-2 and TRBJ1-5, with 10 bases identical to TRBD1. Germline CDR1 reads SGHTA; CDR2 reads FQGNSA. This CDR3 spans 17 amino acids. V was pared by 5 bases and J by 4 bases, with 11 bases of the junction left unmatched. The CDR3: CASSPSSPGQGNQPQHF. CDR3 DNA sequence: TGTGCCAGCAGCCCGTCCTCCCCGGGACAGGGGAATCAGCCCCAGCATTTT. Full variable domain (outside the CDR3, taken from reference TRBV7-2 and TRBJ1-5): GAGVSQSPSNKVTEKGKDVELRCDPISGHTALYWYRQSLGQGLEFLIYFQGNSAPDKSGLPSDRFSAERTGGSVSTLTIQRTQQEDSAVYLCASSPSSPGQGNQPQHFGDGTRLSIL.

J is TRBJ2-4 and V is TRBV19; TRBD2 matches 8 bases. The CDR3 contains 20 residues. Trimming cost V 2 bases and J 0 bases; bases outside gene matches: 15. CDR1 and CDR2 (germline): LNHDA, SQIVND (reference sequence). The CDR3 loop reads CASSIPSGRGVPKAKNIQYF. In DNA form, the CDR3 reads TGTGCCAGTAGTATACCGTCCGGGCGGGGGGTTCCAAAAGCCAAAAACATTCAGTACTTC.

The chain uses TRBV13 and TRBJ2-3; D gene unclear. Germline-derived CDR1 and CDR2 are PRHDT and FYEKMQ (reference sequence). The CDR3 spans 14 residues. V was trimmed by 2 bases and J by 2 bases, leaving 8 bases between them. The CDR3 DNA reads TGTGCCAGCAGCTTAAGGCAATTCACAGATACGCAGTATTTT. It yields the protein CASSLRQFTDTQYF.